This T cell receptor beta chain was observed in a study of CD8+ T cells in alopecia areata (dated by TCRdb to the late 2010s). In the study overall: The treated patients, all with moderate-to-severe alopecia areata, were enrolled in an open-label pilot trial of oral tofacitinib given at 5 to 10 mg twice daily. Tofacitinib was administered for 6 to 18 months, and 6 months of follow-up off drug were then conducted to assess delayed response and recurrence. For the treated patients, the SALT score, which quantifies what percentage of scalp surface area is affected, served as the measure of disease severity. In both human patients and the C3H/HeJ mouse model, the study applied high-throughput TCRbeta sequencing to look at T cell clonal expansion in alopecia areata. Human TCRbeta sequencing covered scalp tissue and sorted CD4+ and CD8+ peripheral blood T cells from patchy and totalis/universalis alopecia areata patients and healthy controls. Tofacitinib-treated patients had biopsies at baseline and at 4 and 24 weeks of treatment, with a later scalp biopsy in several patients. Scalp clonality was compared among normal scalp (n=4), patchy alopecia areata scalp (n=8), and alopecia totalis/universalis scalp (n=8). RNA was obtained with the PAXgene miRNA kit for fixed scalp, the miRNeasy kit for PBMCs, and the RNeasy kit for mouse skin. TCRbeta CDR3 regions were amplified by immunoSEQ multiplex PCR using 35 Vbeta forward and 13 Jbeta reverse primers. Summary of the overall study and its limitations: Compared with normal scalp, lesional scalp had higher clonality and more expanded CD8+ clones, particularly in alopecia totalis/universalis, a pattern that suggests antigenic drive. During tofacitinib treatment, many expanded lesional clones stuck around in both scalp and blood, and this persistence may partly explain why relapse happens after treatment is stopped. Scalp clonality and the number of expanded CD8+ clones among the top 100 scalp clones were significantly decreased by tofacitinib. Shared TCR sequences between patients were less evident than in mice, which may be partly attributable to HLA diversity in the patient population. Scalp TCR repertoire analysis is complicated because resident alphabeta T cells in normal human skin are also sequenced, whereas mouse skin is dominated by gammadelta T cells. Because the treated cohort was small and had only one nonresponder, larger studies are needed to examine links between baseline CD8+ expansion and response.

The library was prepared using the immunoSEQ multiplex PCR assay. For TCR sequencing, RNA was extracted from every sample and reverse transcribed into cDNA to serve as template. SuperScript III was used for first-strand cDNA synthesis, primed with a 2:1 mix of oligo-dT and random hexamers. A synthetic immune receptor repertoire was used to measure amplification bias, and any remaining bias was corrected computationally. In the paper's pipeline: Raw reads were preprocessed to remove errors, and CDR3 was defined by IMGT conventions from the conserved cysteine to phenylalanine. To get clonality, Shannon entropy was normalized by log2 of the number of productive unique TCRs and the result was subtracted from 1. Scalp TCRbeta sequences were cross-referenced with sorted blood CD4 and CD8 repertoires so that the CD4 or CD8 identity of scalp clones could be inferred. Entries here come from immuneACCESS through TCRdb and include only in-frame sequences with V and J called. Some clones fail to appear in such tables; in the studies checked, an unresolved V gene covers under half of the shortfall, and the cause of the remainder is unknown. Clone size and the V and J calls come from that table; the DNA yielded D and trimming. Recorded for this sample are about 190,000 clones; 60% to 70% of them occurred a single time. The top ten clonotypes cover less than 0.8% of the sample.

V lost 6 bases and J lost 2 bases; the stretch between them is 13 bases long. In the germline V gene, CDR1 corresponds to ENHRY and CDR2 to SYGVKD. The CDR3, from cysteine to phenylalanine, totals 14 residues. Left in the record is the CDR3 DNA by itself, 42 bases read in frame from the first base. Taken with the paper, the label for time point translates to: around 4 weeks on oral tofacitinib. The sample's treatment or condition label, decoded: oral pan-JAK inhibitor, 5-10 mg twice daily. Lesional scalp punch biopsies and peripheral blood were collected from alopecia areata patients. After PBMCs were isolated by density centrifugation and stained for CD3, CD4 and CD8, a FACSAria was used to sort CD4+ and CD8+ T cells. Concerning this clone itself: Its antigen remains undetermined. No quality values exist for individual bases; no much larger clone is one base distant.

The sequence derives from a human donor with alopecia areata. The sample in question was CD4+ T cells sorted from blood, obtained at week 4, from a patient treated with tofacitinib. Recombination joined TRBV10-3 with TRBJ1-2; the D gene is not confidently resolved. The bases read TGTGCCATCAGCCGGGAACATCAAAACTATGGCTACACCTTC. This yields the protein CAISREHQNYGYTF.